Listed here are 27 T cell receptor beta chains from one sample, sequenced in a study of blood T cell repertoires in COVID-19. Clones were sequenced by immunoSEQ multiplex PCR, and TCRdb holds only the in-frame ones, with some missing. The sample holds roughly 280,000 clones; 75% to 90% are singletons and the top ten take 3.5% to 5.5%. The sequenced sample consisted of peripheral blood. Receptors were obtained from a man aged 60-69 years who had recovered from COVID-19.

In nucleotides, the CDR3 is TGTGCCAGCAGCTCGGACACCGGGACAGCTAACTATGGCTACACCTTC. It specifies CASSSDTGTANYGYTF. This rearrangement joins TRBV7-9 to TRBJ1-2; 7 nucleotides agree with TRBD1. V shed 4 bases, J shed 0 bases, and the junction held 8 bases outside the gene matches. This CDR3 is 16 amino acids long. CDR1 SEHNR and CDR2 FQNEAQ come from the germline V gene (reference sequence).

The chain joins TRBV18 to TRBJ2-1; 11 bases agree with TRBD2. The CDR3 runs to 16 residues. V dropped 2 bases and J dropped 7; count of bases not matched to a gene: 7. Germline values: CDR1 KGHSH, CDR2 LQKENI. The CDR3 coding sequence is TGTGCCAGCTCACCAAGGGCGACTAGCGGGAATAATGAGCAGTTCTTC. Protein sequence: CASSPRATSGNNEQFF. Variable domain in full (rest from reference TRBV18 and TRBJ2-1): NAGVMQNPRHLVRRRGQEARLRCSPMKGHSHVYWYRQLPEEGLKFMVYLQKENIIDESGMPKERFSAEFPKEGPSILRIQQVVRGDSAAYFCASSPRATSGNNEQFFGPGTRLTVL.

The J gene is TRBJ2-7, the V gene TRBV6-6, with a possible D match to TRBD1 (5 bases). Per the germline V gene, CDR1 is MNHNY and CDR2 is SVGAGI (reference sequence). V dropped 5 bases and J dropped 4 bases, with 12 bases sitting between them. This CDR3 comprises 13 residues. CDR3 loop: CASSRAGQYEQYF. The CDR3 DNA is TGTGCCAGCAGTCGGGCAGGGCAATACGAGCAGTACTTC.

The chain employs TRBV7-9 and TRBJ1-1; 8 bases match TRBD1. V shed 4 bases and J 7 bases; nucleotides not matched to a gene: 5. CDR1 and CDR2 (germline): SEHNR, FQNEAQ (reference sequence). The CDR3 has 13 amino acids. In DNA form, the CDR3 reads TGTGCCAGCAGCTCCAGGACAGGGAGTGAAGCTTTCTTT. It is translated as CASSSRTGSEAFF.

V gene TRBV5-1 combines with J gene TRBJ2-2, with D maybe TRBD2 (5 bases). This CDR3 comprises 15 residues. V was cut by 4 bases and J by 4 bases, with 14 bases left in between. CDR1 and CDR2 from the germline V gene are SGHRS and YFSETQ. In nucleotides, the CDR3 is TGCGCCAGCAGCCGTGTAGACGGGGTCACCGGGGAGCTGTTTTTT. Translating gives CASSRVDGVTGELFF.

The rearrangement links TRBV28 to TRBJ2-7; 7 bases fit TRBD2. This CDR3 has 14 residues. Losses at the gene ends were 7 bases for V and 2 bases for J; bases not matched to a gene: 8. CDR1 is MDHEN and CDR2 is SYDVKM in the germline V gene. CDR3 residues: CASTETGGAYEQYF. As DNA, the CDR3 is TGTGCCAGCACCGAAACGGGAGGCGCCTACGAGCAGTACTTC.

This chain joins TRBV6-5 and TRBJ2-7, with TRBD1 matching 7 bases. V gave up 8 bases and J gave up 5 bases; unmatched junction bases: 12. CDR1 is MNHEY and CDR2 is SVGAGI in the germline V gene. The CDR3 runs to 14 residues. Written as DNA, the CDR3 is TGTGCCAGCCGCCGCGGACAGGTTGTCGACGAGCAGTACTTC. It translates to CASRRGQVVDEQYF.

The CDR3 here is CVRSSSKDRAIDQPQHF. The CDR3 coding sequence is TGTGTCAGAAGCTCCAGCAAGGACAGGGCGATTGATCAGCCCCAGCATTTT. The chain carries TRBV7-5 and TRBJ1-5; the DNA was not compared with TRBD1, the D call given in the table. TRBV7-5 is listed as a pseudogene. The CDR3 totals 17 residues.

The chain uses TRBV19 and TRBJ2-3; a possible D gene is TRBD2 (5 bases). Germline loops: CDR1 LNHDA, CDR2 SQIVND (reference sequence). The CDR3 contains 16 residues. Trimming left V 4 bases short and J 1 base short, with 15 bases between. DNA for the CDR3: TGTGCCAGTAGTACGCCCCTACGGGATCGCACAGATACGCAGTATTTT. This sequence encodes CASSTPLRDRTDTQYF. The complete variable domain, with remaining parts taken from reference TRBV19 and TRBJ2-3, reads DGGITQSPKYLFRKEGQNVTLSCEQNLNHDAMYWYRQDPGQGLRLIYYSQIVNDFQKGDIAEGYSVSREKKESFPLTVTSAQKNPTAFYLCASSTPLRDRTDTQYFGPGTRLTVL.

The CDR3 DNA reads as TGTGCCAGCAGCCTAGGCCCGGGACAGTCCTACGAGCAGTACTTC. It specifies CASSLGPGQSYEQYF. The genes are TRBV11-2 and TRBJ2-7; 7 bases agree with TRBD1. The V segment lost 5 bases and the J segment 1 base; nucleotides outside the gene matches: 8. This CDR3 is built from 15 residues. Germline V gene data show CDR1 as SGHAT and CDR2 as FQNNGV.

This clone was seen once. The chain carries TRBV7-8 and TRBJ2-4; D might be TRBD2 (6 bases). This CDR3 region has 16 residues. Trimming took off 6 bases at V and 9 bases at J, with 24 bases between the two ends. Germline V lookup: CDR1 SGHVS, CDR2 FQNEAQ. The CDR3 protein is CASSYSVMRLGSIQYF. CDR3 coding DNA: TGTGCCAGCAGTTATAGCGTCATGCGCCTCGGGAGCATTCAGTACTTC.

The V and J genes are TRBV3-1 (or the pseudogene TRBV3-2) and TRBJ2-7, with 10 bases identical to TRBD2. Per germline, CDR1 LGHDT and CDR2 YNNKEL (reference sequence). Germline trimming cut 3 bases from V and 7 bases from J; bases unmatched to any gene: 9. The CDR3 loop spans 15 amino acids. DNA of the CDR3: TGTGCCAGCAGCCAGAACCCGGGACTAGCGTCTGAGCAGTACTTC. Protein: CASSQNPGLASEQYF.

The J gene is TRBJ1-6, the V gene TRBV5-6; perhaps TRBD1 as D (6 bases). The germline V gene has CDR1 SGHDT and CDR2 YYEEEE. Between the trimmed V and J ends, which lost 4 bases and 2 bases, there was a span of 16 bases. The CDR3 spans 17 residues. CDR3 nucleotide sequence: TGTGCCAGCAGCCGAGGGGGAGGGGAGCCCTATAATTCACCCCTCCACTTT. This encodes CASSRGGGEPYNSPLHF.

V is TRBV6-6 and J is TRBJ2-1; a possible D gene is TRBD2 (5 bases). The CDR3 runs to 15 residues. V was pared by 5 bases and J by 6 bases, with 17 bases between. Per the germline V gene, CDR1 is MNHNY and CDR2 is SVGAGI (reference sequence). In nucleotides, the CDR3 is TGTGCCAGCAGTCAAGGGCTAGCCCCAGGCAATGAGCAGTTCTTC. This translates into CASSQGLAPGNEQFF.

V is TRBV19 and J is TRBJ2-7, with TRBD1 matching over 11 bases. The CDR3 length is 15 residues. Looked up from germline, CDR1 is LNHDA and CDR2 is SQIVND (reference sequence). V gave up 4 bases and J gave up 3 bases; unmatched junction bases: 5. The CDR3 DNA sequence: TGTGCCAGTAGTACAAAGGGACAGGGGGGCTACGAGCAGTACTTC. Translation: CASSTKGQGGYEQYF.

This chain joins TRBV6-5 and TRBJ2-7, with 13 positions matching TRBD2. V lost 6 bases, J lost 9 bases, and 5 bases stayed unmatched. This CDR3 is built from 13 residues. CDR1 is MNHEY and CDR2 is SVGAGI in the germline V gene. CDR3 DNA: TGTGCCAGCAGGGGACTAGCGGGACTGGGGCAGTACTTC. This gives the protein CASRGLAGLGQYF.

The gene calls are TRBV2 and TRBJ2-7; 10 bases align to TRBD1. V lost 0 bases to trimming and J lost 4 bases; unmatched junction nucleotides: 3. This CDR3 comprises 15 residues. Germline V gene data show CDR1 as SNHLY and CDR2 as FYNNEI. CDR3 amino acids: CASSEATGGEYEQYF. The CDR3 DNA is TGTGCCAGCAGTGAAGCGACAGGGGGCGAATACGAGCAGTACTTC.

CDR3 sequence reads: CASSLVLQHGTQYF. DNA of the CDR3: TGTGCCAGCAGCTTAGTTCTACAGCACGGTACGCAGTATTTT. The chain links TRBV11-2 to TRBJ2-3, with D unresolved. With 1 base removed from V and 8 bases from J, the gap between germline ends came to 13 bases. Looked up from germline, CDR1 is SGHAT and CDR2 is FQNNGV. The CDR3 extends over 14 amino acids.

This clone came up a few times. V gene TRBV5-5 combines with J gene TRBJ1-2; D possibly corresponds to TRBD1 (6 bases). This CDR3 comprises 15 residues. The V gene's germline CDR1 is SGHKS and CDR2 YYEKEE (reference sequence). V lost 3 bases and J 4 bases, leaving 16 bases between the germline ends. The CDR3: CASSSDRPGSYGYTF. The CDR3 region has the DNA TGTGCCAGCAGCTCCGACAGGCCCGGGTCCTATGGCTACACCTTC.

The genes are TRBV30 and TRBJ1-5; 9 bases line up with TRBD1. Germline-derived CDR1 and CDR2 are GTSNPN and SVGIG (reference sequence). This CDR3 region has 16 residues. Germline trimming cut 1 base from V and 5 bases from J; bases unmatched to any gene: 9. The CDR3 spells CAWSEPGTGWDQPQHF. The CDR3 DNA sequence: TGTGCCTGGAGTGAGCCCGGGACAGGGTGGGATCAGCCCCAGCATTTT.

The chain couples TRBV7-2 to TRBJ2-2, with D maybe TRBD1 (6 bases). Trimming stripped 5 bases from V and 4 bases from J, with 11 bases between. Germline V gene lookup returns CDR1 SGHTA and CDR2 FQGNSA. The length of the CDR3 is 14 residues. Written as DNA, the CDR3 is TGTGCCAGCAGCCCGGACAGTCCCACCGGGGAGCTGTTTTTT. Translating gives CASSPDSPTGELFF.

This clone was seen a few times. V and J are TRBV18 and TRBJ1-3; a possible D gene is TRBD1 (5 bases). CDR1 and CDR2 (germline): KGHSH, LQKENI. This CDR3 has 13 residues. V was trimmed by 6 bases and J by 3 bases, leaving 9 bases between them. CDR3 loop: CASSDRGGNTIYF. CDR3 DNA: TGTGCCAGCTCCGACAGAGGTGGAAACACCATATATTTT.

The chain links TRBV25-1 to TRBJ1-1; TRBD1 might be the D (6 bases). The CDR3 is made up of 14 amino acids. V lost 4 bases, J lost 0 bases, and 9 bases lay in between. Per the germline V gene, CDR1 is MGHDK and CDR2 is SYGVNS. CDR3 residues: CASSADRMNTEAFF. As DNA, the CDR3 is TGTGCCAGCAGTGCGGACAGAATGAACACTGAAGCTTTCTTT. The full variable domain, its missing parts supplied by reference TRBV25-1 and TRBJ1-1, is EADIYQTPRYLVIGTGKKITLECSQTMGHDKMYWYQQDPGMELHLIHYSYGVNSTEKGDLSSESTVSRIRTEHFPLTLESARPSHTSQYLCASSADRMNTEAFFGQGTRLTVV.

The rearrangement uses TRBV28 and TRBJ2-7; D perhaps matches TRBD2 (5 bases). The germline CDR1 and CDR2 sequences are MDHEN and SYDVKM. The V and J ends lost 3 bases and 3 bases respectively, with 21 bases between them. This CDR3 has 17 residues. The CDR3 loop is CASSFNGRTLRDYEQYF. CDR3 nucleotide sequence: TGTGCCAGCAGTTTCAACGGAAGGACCCTTCGGGACTACGAGCAGTACTTC.

The V call is TRBV19, the J call TRBJ2-7; 8 positions agree with TRBD1. The germline V gene has CDR1 LNHDA and CDR2 SQIVND (reference sequence). The CDR3 is made up of 13 amino acids. V lost 8 bases, J lost 5 bases, and 8 bases stayed unmatched. The DNA for the CDR3 is TGTGCCAGTTTGGACAGGGACCGGAACGAGCAGTACTTC. It specifies CASLDRDRNEQYF.

This clone showed up many times. The chain couples TRBV9 to TRBJ1-2, with unresolved D. The CDR3 loop spans 15 amino acids. Trimming left V 4 bases short and J 8 bases short, with 21 bases between. Germline V gene sequence: CDR1 SGDLS, CDR2 YYNGEE. CDR3 protein: CASSSQGRGLSGYTF. In nucleotides, the CDR3 is TGTGCCAGCAGCTCCCAAGGACGGGGTTTAAGCGGCTACACCTTC.

The chain uses TRBV5-6 and TRBJ2-5; tentative D call: TRBD1 (5 bases). Germline CDR1 SGHDT, CDR2 YYEEEE. Trimming removed 0 bases from V and 1 base from J, with 16 bases in between. The CDR3 is 17 residues long. CDR3 sequence reads: CASSLAVVPGPQETQYF. The CDR3 nucleotides are TGTGCCAGCAGCTTGGCTGTCGTTCCAGGGCCCCAAGAGACCCAGTACTTC.